This TCR beta chain came from a study of glioma-infiltrating T cells. Findings and limits, study-wide: CDR3 overlap between tissue and blood was very small. Gliomas, especially low-grade, showed above-expected tissue-blood divergence; non-neoplastic patients showed below.

Amplification of TCR alpha and beta CDR3 regions from RNA used iRepertoire nested multiplex PCR. Tissue mRNA or PBMC total RNA, about 95-450 ng, went into one-step reverse transcription and amplification. Each CDR3 protein is one row after TCRdb ran MiXCR on the multiplex PCR reads. The sample contains about 94,000 distinct CDR3 sequences, about 25% of which appear only once. V lost 1 base, J lost 1 base, and 7 bases stayed unmatched. CDR3 length: 16 residues. Germline assignment: CDR1 DFQATT and CDR2 SNEGSKA (reference sequence). In this sample, this clonotype turned up many times. As yet, its antigen is unknown.

V usage is TRBV20-1 and J usage is TRBJ2-7, with TRBD1 matching 10 bases. This sequence originates from a human donor with low-grade glioma or glioblastoma, undergoing nonglioma brain surgery, or in good health (not recorded which). Specimen: glioma tissue, nonneoplastic brain tissue, or PBMCs (not recorded which). The CDR3, as DNA: TGCAGTGCTAGAGCTGGGGACAGGGGTATTTCCTACGAGCAGTACTTC. Protein product: CSARAGDRGISYEQYF.